This TCR beta chain was profiled in a study of shared clonotypes between healthy human individuals. Broader study findings: Sampling used blood alone; tissue repertoires probably differ.

The V end lost 2 bases, the J end lost 7 bases, and 6 bases lay between the germline ends. The CDR3 is 12 residues long. CDR1 and CDR2 from the germline V gene are SGHVS and FNYEAQ. Generated by immunoSEQ multiplex PCR, the TCRdb table keeps only in-frame clones and is missing some. This sample has about 680,000 clones, with roughly 70% found just once. The study separated CD4+ cells into CD45RA+ naive and CD45RA-negative memory subsets. About this clone: Its antigen is unknown.

The receptor was derived from a woman aged 30 to 39 in good health. The V and J genes are TRBV7-6 and TRBJ2-1; D gene ambiguous. The sequencing sample was made of memory CD4+ T cells sorted from blood. Subset: CD45RA-negative fraction. The CDR3, as DNA: TGTGCCAGCAGCTTAAGGCCGAATGAGCAGTTCTTC. Residues: CASSLRPNEQFF.